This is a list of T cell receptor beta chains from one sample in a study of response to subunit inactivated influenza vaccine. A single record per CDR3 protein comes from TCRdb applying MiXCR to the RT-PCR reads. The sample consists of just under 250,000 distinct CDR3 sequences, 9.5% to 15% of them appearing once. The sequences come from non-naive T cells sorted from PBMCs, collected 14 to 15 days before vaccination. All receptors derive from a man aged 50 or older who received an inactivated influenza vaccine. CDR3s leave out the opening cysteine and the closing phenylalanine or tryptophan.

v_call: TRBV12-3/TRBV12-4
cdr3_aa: ASSFRTASFYEQY

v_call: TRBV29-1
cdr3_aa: SGSSHIAGAYNEQF

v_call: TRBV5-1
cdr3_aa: ASSSGLADEQF

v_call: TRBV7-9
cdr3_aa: ASSFPQTATETQY

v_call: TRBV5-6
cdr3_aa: ASSLAAQTDSGNTIY

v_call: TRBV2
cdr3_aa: ASSLETNTGELF

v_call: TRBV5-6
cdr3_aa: ASSQRGLTYEQY

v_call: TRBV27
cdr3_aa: ASSLHGTDTQY

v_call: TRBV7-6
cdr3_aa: ASSLGTGMDYGYT

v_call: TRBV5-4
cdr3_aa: ASSLLAGATNEQF

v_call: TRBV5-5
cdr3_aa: ASTLGQGAKTQY

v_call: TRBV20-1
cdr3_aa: SASGDQGTKKLF

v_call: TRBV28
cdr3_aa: ASSFDYSTDTQY

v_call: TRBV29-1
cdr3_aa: SVETGSSYNEQF

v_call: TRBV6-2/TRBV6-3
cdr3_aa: ASRHDGQGIQRSYEQY

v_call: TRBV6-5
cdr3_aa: ASSYSLGQGREQY

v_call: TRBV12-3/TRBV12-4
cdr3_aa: ASSRGGTAYNEQF

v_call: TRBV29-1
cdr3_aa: SVEGLAGLMNTEAF

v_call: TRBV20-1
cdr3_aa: SARGRGMTDVNYGYT

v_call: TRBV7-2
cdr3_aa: ASTPVGGSGIQY

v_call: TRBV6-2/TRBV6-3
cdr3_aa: ASRPLGQGINEQY

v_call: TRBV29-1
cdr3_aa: SVDRDTVHGYT

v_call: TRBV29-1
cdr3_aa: SVETGRGEQY

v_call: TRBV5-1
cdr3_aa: ASRQELPVEPQH

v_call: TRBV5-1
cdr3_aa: ASSSTGGDTQY

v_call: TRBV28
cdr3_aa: ASSQGQSYNEQF

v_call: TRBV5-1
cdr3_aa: ASSSGTSGTGEY

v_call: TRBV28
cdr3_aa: ASLSISGTQY

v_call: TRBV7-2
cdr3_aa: ASSLRGPLEETQY

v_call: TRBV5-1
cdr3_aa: ASSLEARGSDEQY

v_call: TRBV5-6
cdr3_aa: ASSIARGGYT

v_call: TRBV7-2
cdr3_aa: ASSGGPVKETQY

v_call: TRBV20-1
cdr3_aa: SAHTSGRPRSYEQY

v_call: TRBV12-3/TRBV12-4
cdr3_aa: ASRAGGGTDTQY

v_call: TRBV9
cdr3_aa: ASSVNPEETQY

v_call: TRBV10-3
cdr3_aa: AIGLGLKQF

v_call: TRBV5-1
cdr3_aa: ASSFAQGYEQY

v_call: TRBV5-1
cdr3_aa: ASSLMIEGADEQF

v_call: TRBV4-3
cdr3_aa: ASSQGLRPGDEQF

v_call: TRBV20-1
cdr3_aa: SALLDRTDTQY

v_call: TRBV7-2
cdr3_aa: ASSTSSGRVTGELF

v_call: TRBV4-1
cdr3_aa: ASSHVGNFEAF

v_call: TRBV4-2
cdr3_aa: ASSQPAGTGTDTQY

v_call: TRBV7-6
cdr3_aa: ASSLAQVAEQY

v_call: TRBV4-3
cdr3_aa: ASSLDIRNQPQH

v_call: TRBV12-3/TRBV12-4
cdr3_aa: ASRTTLSGSEY

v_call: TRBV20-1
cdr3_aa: SARVQGLNTEAF

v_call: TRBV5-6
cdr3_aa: ASSLESEAVYGYT

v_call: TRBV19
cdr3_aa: ASTNGLPYSMNTEAF

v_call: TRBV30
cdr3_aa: AWRVTGTSINGELF

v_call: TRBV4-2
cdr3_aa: ASSQGQGSNSPLH

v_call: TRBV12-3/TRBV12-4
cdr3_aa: ASSSTDRDKTQY

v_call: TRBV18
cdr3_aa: ASSPQETGVYGYT

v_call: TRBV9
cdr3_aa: ASSVETSGSPPL

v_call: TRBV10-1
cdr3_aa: ASSALANTEAF

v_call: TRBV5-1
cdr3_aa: ASSPGLAGGRRVADTQY

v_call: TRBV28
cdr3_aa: ASSLRSLGQLTYEQY